These T cell receptor beta chains were read from a single sample in a study of blood T cell repertoires in COVID-19. Profiled with immunoSEQ multiplex PCR; TCRdb holds only in-frame clones, not every one. The sample has under 20,000 clones; roughly 80% are singletons. Source material: peripheral blood. These receptors came from a man older than 75 with active COVID-19. Each CDR3 is given with its conserved first and last residue. A D gene is named only where the DNA matches it firmly. The size of a clone is reported for some rows only, either as once, few or many, or as a class for expanded clones.

J gene: TRBJ2-1
V gene: TRBV28
D gene: TRBD1
clone size: NA
CDR3 length: 14
CDR3 DNA: TGTGCCAGCACCAAAGACAGGGATTACAGTGAGCAGTTCTTC
CDR3 protein: CASTKDRDYSEQFF

J gene: TRBJ2-6
V gene: TRBV11-2
D gene: TRBD2
clone size: NA
CDR3 length: 20
CDR3 DNA: TGTGCCAGCAGCTTAGAAGGACTAGCGGGGGACTACTCTGGGGCCAACGTCCTGACTTTC
CDR3 protein: CASSLEGLAGDYSGANVLTF

J gene: TRBJ2-7
V gene: TRBV19
D gene: TRBD2
clone size: NA
CDR3 length: 15
CDR3 DNA: TGTGCCAGTAGTACCTCCGGGACTAGCGGTTACGAGCAGTACTTC
CDR3 protein: CASSTSGTSGYEQYF

J gene: TRBJ2-5
V gene: TRBV2
D gene: TRBD1
clone size: NA
CDR3 length: 17
CDR3 DNA: TGTGCCAGCGCCTTCATTAAGGGGGCGGGTAACCAAGAGACCCAGTACTTC
CDR3 protein: CASAFIKGAGNQETQYF

J gene: TRBJ2-5
V gene: TRBV28
D gene: NA
clone size: NA
CDR3 length: 16
CDR3 DNA: TGTGCCAGCAGTAATAACATTCCGGGAAAAAAAGAGACCCAGTACTTC
CDR3 protein: CASSNNIPGKKETQYF

J gene: TRBJ1-4
V gene: TRBV27
D gene: TRBD1
clone size: NA
CDR3 length: 18
CDR3 DNA: TGTGCCAGCAGTTTAGTGTCAGGGGGTCCCTCAACTAATGAAAAACTGTTTTTT
CDR3 protein: CASSLVSGGPSTNEKLFF

J gene: TRBJ2-2
V gene: TRBV5-6
D gene: TRBD1
clone size: NA
CDR3 length: 14
CDR3 DNA: TGTGCCAGCAGCTCAACCAGGGGGACCGGGGAGCTGTTTTTT
CDR3 protein: CASSSTRGTGELFF

J gene: TRBJ1-6
V gene: TRBV6-5
D gene: NA
clone size: NA
CDR3 length: 13
CDR3 DNA: TGTGCCAGCAGTCTCCAGATGGATTCACCCCTCCACTTT
CDR3 protein: CASSLQMDSPLHF

J gene: TRBJ2-7
V gene: TRBV7-8
D gene: TRBD1
clone size: NA
CDR3 length: 15
CDR3 DNA: TGTGCCAGCACCTTTGGGACAGGGCCTTCCTACGAGCAGTACTTC
CDR3 protein: CASTFGTGPSYEQYF

J gene: TRBJ2-3
V gene: TRBV19
D gene: NA
clone size: NA
CDR3 length: 16
CDR3 DNA: TGTGCCAGTAGTATAGGAGCGGGTCCTAGCACAGATACGCAGTATTTT
CDR3 protein: CASSIGAGPSTDTQYF

J gene: TRBJ2-7
V gene: TRBV29-1
D gene: NA
clone size: NA
CDR3 length: 12
CDR3 DNA: TGCAGCGTGTACCGGACAGAGTACGAGCAGTACTTC
CDR3 protein: CSVYRTEYEQYF

J gene: TRBJ2-1
V gene: TRBV7-9
D gene: TRBD2
clone size: NA
CDR3 length: 12
CDR3 DNA: TGTGCCAGCAGCTTTAGCGGGAATGAGCAGTTCTTC
CDR3 protein: CASSFSGNEQFF

J gene: TRBJ2-7
V gene: TRBV6-2/TRBV6-3
D gene: NA
clone size: once
CDR3 length: 14
CDR3 DNA: TGTGCCAGCAGTTACCCCGGACCAGAGGGAGAGCAGTACTTC
CDR3 protein: CASSYPGPEGEQYF

J gene: TRBJ2-2
V gene: TRBV3-1/TRBV3-2
D gene: NA
clone size: NA
CDR3 length: 14
CDR3 DNA: TGTGCCAGCAGCCAAGCTCCGGACACCGGGGAGCTGTTTTTT
CDR3 protein: CASSQAPDTGELFF

J gene: TRBJ2-7
V gene: TRBV3-1/TRBV3-2
D gene: TRBD1
clone size: once
CDR3 length: 15
CDR3 DNA: TGTGCCAGCAGCCAGGCACCAGGGGGCAGCTACGAGCAGTACTTC
CDR3 protein: CASSQAPGGSYEQYF

J gene: TRBJ1-1
V gene: TRBV19
D gene: NA
clone size: NA
CDR3 length: 14
CDR3 DNA: TGTGCCAGTAGACCGGACAGCCTCAATCGGGCAGCTTTCTTT
CDR3 protein: CASRPDSLNRAAFF

J gene: TRBJ1-2
V gene: TRBV24-1
D gene: TRBD1
clone size: NA
CDR3 length: 14
CDR3 DNA: TGTGCCACCAGTGATACCGGGACAGGGGGTGGCTACACCTTC
CDR3 protein: CATSDTGTGGGYTF

J gene: TRBJ2-2
V gene: TRBV28
D gene: NA
clone size: few
CDR3 length: 17
CDR3 DNA: TGTGCCAGCACCATCGTGGGGGCGGGAGAGACAGCCGGGGAGCTGTTTTTT
CDR3 protein: CASTIVGAGETAGELFF

J gene: TRBJ1-3
V gene: TRBV6-6
D gene: NA
clone size: once
CDR3 length: 15
CDR3 DNA: TGTGCCAGCAGTGCTACTTTAAACCCCGGAAACACCATATATTTT
CDR3 protein: CASSATLNPGNTIYF

J gene: TRBJ2-1
V gene: TRBV4-1
D gene: TRBD2
clone size: once
CDR3 length: 17
CDR3 DNA: TGCGCCAGCAGCCAAGTTCGTCTACTAGCGGGAGGCAATGAGCAGTTCTTC
CDR3 protein: CASSQVRLLAGGNEQFF